This T cell receptor (beta chain) was identified in a study of T cell repertoires in cytomegalovirus infection. On the study more broadly: Recently identified HLA-C-restricted and well-studied HLA-B-restricted CMV epitopes were used. Matching HLA type and CMV infection were both indicated by public TCR beta signatures.

Study-wide results and caveats: Identification of carriers of CMV plus the relevant HLA was performed using cumulative public TCR beta family frequency. There were HLA-C-restricted CMV-specific TCR beta clonotypes dominating the ex vivo response.

The CDR3 contains 16 residues. Deletions cut 3 bases from V and 1 base from J, with 12 bases between. Germline CDR1 reads LGHNA; CDR2 reads YSLEER. TCRdb passed the reads through MiXCR, listing each CDR3 protein once. The sample has 650,000 to 900,000 distinct CDR3 sequences, about 31% seen once. Regarding this clonotype: Antigen unknown.

The V and J genes are TRBV4-3 and TRBJ2-2, with D possibly matching TRBD2 (6 bases). The sample consisted of cultured CD8+ T cells from PBMCs, taken from culture after CMV antigen stimulation. The source is a human donor in good health (CMV status not recorded). Some clones in this sample may be carry-over from other donors' samples. The CDR3 is CASSHEPGLNTGELFF. CDR3 nucleotides: TGCGCCAGCAGCCATGAGCCGGGACTGAACACCGGGGAGCTGTTTTTT.